The clone carrying this TCR beta chain was counted many times. Its antigen remains unknown. As previously described, bulk TCR libraries were made using listed TCR primers. One entry per CDR3 protein, called by TCRdb with MiXCR from the PCR reads. This table has about 640,000 distinct CDR3 sequences, around 20% appearing once. This entry is derived from a study of molecular identifiers for immune sequencing clone quantification. Germline-derived CDR1 and CDR2 are SQVTM and ANQGSEA. Trimming took 4 bases from V and 4 from J, leaving 10 bases between them. The length of the CDR3 is 12 residues. Findings and caveats of the study: Clones that had above 20 RNA copies took up over 99% of effector molecules but under 1% in naive cells.

The source material was naive CD8+ T cells from blood, with Jurkat cell RNA spiked in. Specified subset: FACS-sorted CD8+CD4-CCR7+CD45RA+ naive T cells. The clonotype originates from a human donor in good health. Some libraries in this study had Jurkat cell RNA spiked in. The chain recombines TRBV29-1 with TRBJ2-5, with D possibly matching TRBD1 (6 bases). The CDR3 DNA is TGCAGCGTTGTTGGCAGGGGAGAGACCCAGTACTTC. Protein sequence: CSVVGRGETQYF.